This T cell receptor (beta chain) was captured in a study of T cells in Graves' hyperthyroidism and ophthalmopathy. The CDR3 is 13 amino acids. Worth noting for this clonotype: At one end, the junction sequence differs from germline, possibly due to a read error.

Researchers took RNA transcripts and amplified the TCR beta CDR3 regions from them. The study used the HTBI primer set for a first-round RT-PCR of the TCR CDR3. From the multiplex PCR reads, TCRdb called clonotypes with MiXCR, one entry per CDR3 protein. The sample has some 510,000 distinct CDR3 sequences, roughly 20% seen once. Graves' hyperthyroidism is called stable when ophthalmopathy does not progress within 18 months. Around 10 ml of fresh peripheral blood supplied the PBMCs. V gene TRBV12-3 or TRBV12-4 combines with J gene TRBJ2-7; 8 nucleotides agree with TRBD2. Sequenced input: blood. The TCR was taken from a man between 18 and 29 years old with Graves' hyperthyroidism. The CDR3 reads CASSPGLVAEQHF. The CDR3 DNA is TGTGCCAGCAGTCCGGGACTAGTGGCCGAGCAGCACTTC.